Below, 15 T cell receptor beta chains from the same sample are listed, as sequenced in a study of a mutant IDH1 vaccine in newly diagnosed glioma. Sequencing used immunoSEQ multiplex PCR; TCRdb keeps in-frame clones, though not all of them. The sample includes around 30,000 clones, about 86% of them seen just once. Time point meaning: week 47, end of study. With topical imiquimod, each dose of the vaccine consisted of 300 ug of mutant IDH1 20-mer peptide. For these TCRs, the target antigens are not known. Sequencing used PBMCs, obtained from a glioma patient whose treatment included an IDH1 peptide vaccine. The receptors stem from a woman under 40 with glioma.

The chain couples TRBV25-1 to TRBJ1-1, with D tentatively TRBD1 (5 bases). Germline V gives CDR1 MGHDK, CDR2 SYGVNS. This CDR3 has 12 residues. V gave up 4 bases and J gave up 10 bases, with 13 bases separating them. The CDR3 DNA is TGTGCCAGCAGTGTCCAGGGTCTCCGAGCTTTCTTT. This gives the protein CASSVQGLRAFF.

The CDR3 nucleotides are TGCGCCAGCAGCCAGGGGGTGACCTATGGCTACACCTTC. Protein sequence: CASSQGVTYGYTF. The J gene is TRBJ1-2, the V gene TRBV4-1; possibly TRBD1 for D (5 bases). This CDR3 contains 13 residues. Germline CDR1 and CDR2: MGHRA and YSYEKL. The V end was cut by 3 bases, the J end by 4 bases, with 9 bases between.

The chain uses TRBV4-2 and TRBJ2-5; TRBD2 matches at 8 bases. The CDR3 covers 15 residues. Germline V gene data show CDR1 as LGHNA and CDR2 as YNFKEQ. V lost 0 bases, J lost 3 bases, and 3 bases stayed unmatched. The CDR3 DNA sequence: TGTGCCAGCAGCCAAGACTTGCGGGGGGAAGAGACCCAGTACTTC. Protein sequence: CASSQDLRGEETQYF.

In the case of this clone: Compared with germline, one end of the junction differs, possibly owing to a read error. This chain uses TRBV7-7 with TRBJ2-2, with D perhaps being TRBD1 or TRBD2 (5 bases each). This CDR3 region has 14 residues. Germline CDR1 SSHAT, CDR2 FNYEAQ (reference sequence). CDR3 nucleotides: TGTGCTAGCAGCTTACTTGGGGGCACCGGGGAGCTGTTTTTT. The encoded protein is CASSLLGGTGELFF.

This clone was recorded once. DNA of the CDR3: TGCAGCGCCGAGGGGGGGCTGAACTATGGCTACACCTTC. The encoded protein is CSAEGGLNYGYTF. V usage is TRBV29-1 and J usage is TRBJ1-2; perhaps TRBD1 as D (6 bases). CDR3 length equals 13 residues. Germline V gives CDR1 SQVTM, CDR2 ANQGSEA. V was trimmed by 7 bases and J by 2 bases, leaving 14 bases between them.

The chain employs TRBV2 and TRBJ2-1; a weak D match, TRBD2 (6 bases). V lost 3 bases and J lost 9, with 6 bases in between. The CDR3 consists of 11 residues. The germline CDR1 and CDR2 sequences are SNHLY and FYNNEI. The CDR3 DNA sequence: TGTGCCAGCAGTGAGGGAGGTGAGCAGTTCTTC. Encoded protein: CASSEGGEQFF.

The J gene is TRBJ1-6, the V gene TRBV5-1, with a weak D call TRBD1 (6 bases). CDR1 SGHRS and CDR2 YFSETQ come from the germline V gene. There are 16 residues in the CDR3. The V and J ends lost 0 bases and 9 bases respectively, with 16 bases between them. In nucleotides, the CDR3 is TGCGCCAGCAGCTTGGCTGAGACAGGCCCCACTTCACCCCTCCACTTT. Amino acid sequence: CASSLAETGPTSPLHF.

The rearrangement uses TRBV12-5 and TRBJ1-5; D uncertain. V was shortened by 2 bases and J by 6 bases, with 2 bases between the two germline ends. Germline assignment: CDR1 LGHNT and CDR2 FRNRAP. The CDR3 runs to 11 residues. The CDR3 nucleotides are TGTGCTAGTGGTTTGCGTCAGCCCCAGCATTTT. It specifies CASGLRQPQHF.

This sequence joins TRBV7-9 and TRBJ1-2; D not resolved. The V end lost 7 bases, the J end lost 3 bases, and 24 bases lay between the germline ends. Germline lookup yields CDR1 SEHNR and CDR2 FQNEAQ (reference sequence). The CDR3 has 17 amino acids. CDR3 sequence: CASTPNREGIKDYGYTF. CDR3 nucleotide sequence: TGTGCCAGCACCCCCAATAGAGAAGGGATAAAAGACTATGGCTACACCTTC.

This clone was recorded once. The chain joins TRBV6-5 to TRBJ1-4, with D perhaps TRBD1 (6 bases). The CDR3 spans 15 residues. Trimming removed 5 bases at V and 7 bases at J, with 17 bases between. The germline gives CDR1 MNHEY, CDR2 SVGAGI. This chain's CDR3 is CASSRSNTGSEKLFF. The CDR3 coding sequence is TGTGCCAGCAGTCGATCGAATACAGGGTCTGAAAAACTGTTTTTT.

This clone has just a few counts. The chain is built from TRBV6-5 and TRBJ1-6; D is possibly TRBD1 (6 bases). CDR3 length equals 14 residues. CDR1 MNHEY and CDR2 SVGAGI come from the germline V gene. The ends were cut back, 2 bases at V and 7 bases at J, with 9 bases in the middle. The CDR3 is CASSYDRINSPLHF. In DNA form, the CDR3 reads TGTGCCAGCAGTTACGACAGGATAAATTCACCCCTCCACTTT.

The chain has TRBV10-3 and TRBJ1-1, with 8 positions matching TRBD1. The CDR3 has 17 residues. Germline lookup yields CDR1 ENHRY and CDR2 SYGVKD. V was clipped by 7 bases and J by 3 bases; unmatched bases: 16. The chain's CDR3 is CAITAYLRTGTHTEAFF. DNA of the CDR3: TGTGCCATCACTGCCTATCTAAGGACAGGGACTCACACTGAAGCTTTCTTT.

The chain has TRBV10-3 and TRBJ2-7; D ambiguous. In germline, CDR1 is ENHRY, CDR2 SYGVKD. Trimming left V 6 bases short and J 3 bases short, with 12 bases between. The length of the CDR3 is 13 residues. This CDR3 is CAISNSEHYEQYF. The CDR3 coding sequence is TGTGCCATCAGCAACTCGGAGCACTACGAGCAGTACTTC.

V gene TRBV2 combines with J gene TRBJ2-5, with 9 positions matching TRBD1. The V gene end was trimmed by 7 bases and the J gene end by 4 bases; junction bases not matched to a gene: 10. Germline V gene data show CDR1 as SNHLY and CDR2 as FYNNEI. The CDR3 sequence is 15 residues long. For the CDR3, the DNA is TGTGCCAGCAAGGGGGACAGGGTTTACGGAGAGACCCAGTACTTC. Its protein is CASKGDRVYGETQYF.

The J gene is TRBJ2-7, the V gene TRBV5-5; D is uncertain. V shed 3 bases and J shed 3 bases, with 7 bases lying between them. This CDR3 spans 12 amino acids. Germline loops: CDR1 SGHKS, CDR2 YYEKEE (reference sequence). DNA of the CDR3: TGTGCCAGCAGCTCCCAGAGCTACGAGCAGTACTTC. Translating it yields CASSSQSYEQYF.